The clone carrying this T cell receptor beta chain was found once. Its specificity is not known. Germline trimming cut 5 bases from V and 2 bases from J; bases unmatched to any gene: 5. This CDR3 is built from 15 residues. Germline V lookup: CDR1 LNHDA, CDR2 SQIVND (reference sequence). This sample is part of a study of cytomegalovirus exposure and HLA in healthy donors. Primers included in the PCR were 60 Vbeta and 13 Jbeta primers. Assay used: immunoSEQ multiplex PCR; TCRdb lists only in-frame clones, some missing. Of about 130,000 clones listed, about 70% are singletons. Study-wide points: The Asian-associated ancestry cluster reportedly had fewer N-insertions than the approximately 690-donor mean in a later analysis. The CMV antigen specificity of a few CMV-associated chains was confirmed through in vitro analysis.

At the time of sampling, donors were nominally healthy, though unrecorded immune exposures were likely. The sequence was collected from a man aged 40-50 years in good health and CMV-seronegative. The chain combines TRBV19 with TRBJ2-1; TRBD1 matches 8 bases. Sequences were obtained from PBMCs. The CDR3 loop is CASSLGTGPYNEQFF. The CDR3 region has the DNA TGTGCCAGTAGTCTAGGGACAGGTCCCTACAATGAGCAGTTCTTC.